This TCR beta chain emerged from a study of T cells after yellow fever vaccination. Study in general: Each low-cell-number fraction was prepared by means of SMART-Seq v4 Ultra Low Input. Study results and caveats: Secondary responses were weaker yet peaked faster, day 5 versus 15.

This clonotype was counted ten times or more. No antigen is known for it. This CDR3 is built from 13 residues. Unmatched junction bases numbered 5, after V lost 3 bases and J lost 7 bases. CDR1 is SEHNR, CDR2 FQNEAQ, per germline (reference sequence). UMIs were added to TCR cDNA along with a universal primer site when it was made by 5'RACE template switching. TCRdb processed the 5' RACE reads anew with MiXCR; each CDR3 protein has one entry. The profile shows a few hundred thousand distinct CDR3 sequences, 3% to 4.5% of them singletons. This sample comprised PBMCs, obtained 5 days after the yellow fever booster vaccination. The chain uses TRBV7-9 and TRBJ2-7, with 8 bases matching TRBD2. This receptor was obtained from a man between 18 and 35 years old who received the YFV17D yellow fever vaccine. In DNA form, the CDR3 reads TGTGCCAGCAGCTTCGCGGGAGGTTGGGAGCAGTACGTC. Translated, it gives CASSFAGGWEQYV.